The rows below give T cell receptor beta chains drawn from one sample of a study of blood T cell repertoires in COVID-19. TCRdb's table, derived via immunoSEQ multiplex PCR, lists solely in-frame clones and lacks some. Among approximately 250,000 clones listed, approximately 91% were seen once. Material for sequencing was PBMCs or T cells enriched from blood (not recorded which). The receptor source for this set is a woman in her 30s who had recovered from COVID-19. Each CDR3 is given with its conserved first and last residue. The D gene is left open where the match is weak. Clone size is not always given. Where it is, it says once, few, many or a class for expanded clones.

J	V	size	D	DNA	CDR3
TRBJ2-5	TRBV3-1/TRBV3-2	.	.	TGTGCCAGCAGCCAAGACCACAGTCTAGACGGGGGTGCCCTGGAGACCCAGTACTTC	CASSQDHSLDGGALETQYF
TRBJ1-2	TRBV6-4	.	TRBD1	TGTGCCAGCAGCCCCCAGGGGGGATTCTATGGCTACACCTTC	CASSPQGGFYGYTF
TRBJ2-1	TRBV19	.	.	TGTGCCAGTAGTATTCGGACCCGGGGTTCCTACAATGAGCAGTTCTTC	CASSIRTRGSYNEQFF
TRBJ2-7	TRBV5-1	.	.	TGCGCCAGCAGCTTGGGTCCAGGGTCGTTCTACGAGCAGTACTTC	CASSLGPGSFYEQYF
TRBJ1-5	TRBV19	.	.	TGTGCCAGTAGTATTGAAGGCCTTTGGGGGGATCAGCCCCAGCATTTT	CASSIEGLWGDQPQHF
TRBJ1-4	TRBV2	.	TRBD1	TGTGCCAGCAGCCGGGACAGGTTCGGGGAAAAACTGTTTTTT	CASSRDRFGEKLFF
TRBJ2-5	TRBV5-1	.	TRBD1	TGCGCCAGCAGCTTGGGGGACAGGGGTAAAGAGACCCAGTACTTC	CASSLGDRGKETQYF
TRBJ2-1	TRBV7-2	once	.	TGTGCCAGCAGCTCTAGGGCCCCCGAGGGCAATGAGCAGTTCTTC	CASSSRAPEGNEQFF
TRBJ2-4	TRBV9	.	TRBD2	TGTGCCAGCAGCGTAGGAGATATTAGCGGGGGAAACATTCAGTACTTC	CASSVGDISGGNIQYF
TRBJ2-4	TRBV6-5	.	TRBD2	TGTGCCAGCAGTCCAGCGGGGGGTTTGAACATTCAGTACTTC	CASSPAGGLNIQYF
TRBJ1-2	TRBV5-1	.	.	TGCGCCAGCAGCTTGGCCCAGGGGCGAGGGGACTATGGCTACACCTTC	CASSLAQGRGDYGYTF
TRBJ2-4	TRBV7-9	.	TRBD1	TGTGCCAGCAGCTACTCCTCGGACAGGGGTGCCAAAAACATTCAGTACTTC	CASSYSSDRGAKNIQYF
TRBJ2-7	TRBV27	once	.	TGTGCCAGCAGTCCCGGACTCCATCGGTACGAGCAGTACTTC	CASSPGLHRYEQYF
TRBJ2-7	TRBV4-2	.	TRBD2	TGTGCCAGCAGCCAAGGCGGGTTGGGGCGGGAGACCTCCTACGAGCAGTACTTC	CASSQGGLGRETSYEQYF
TRBJ2-2	TRBV30	.	.	TGTGCCTGGAGCGTCCACACCGGGGAGCTGTTTTTT	CAWSVHTGELFF
TRBJ1-1	TRBV6-6	.	.	TGTGCCAGCAGTTACTCTGTGACAGACTCATCCACTGAAGCTTTCTTT	CASSYSVTDSSTEAFF
TRBJ1-2	TRBV28	.	TRBD1	TGTGCCAGCAGTTTCAGGGGGGTCTATGGCTACACCTTC	CASSFRGVYGYTF
TRBJ1-2	TRBV7-9	.	.	TGTGCCAGCAGCTTATTAGATGGGGCCGCTTTC	CASSLLDGAAF
TRBJ2-7	TRBV27	.	TRBD1	TGTGCCAGCAGTCCCCGGGACAGACACACCTACGAGCAGTACTTC	CASSPRDRHTYEQYF
TRBJ2-1	TRBV6-5	.	.	TGTGCCAGCAGTAGCGGTTACAATGAGCAGTTCTTC	CASSSGYNEQFF
TRBJ2-2	TRBV15	once	.	TGTGCCACCAGCAGAGACAGGGATAACGGGGAGCTGTTTTTT	CATSRDRDNGELFF
TRBJ1-1	TRBV27	.	TRBD1	TGTGCCAGCAGTCTCCGGACAGGAGCTGAAGCTTTCTTT	CASSLRTGAEAFF
TRBJ2-7	TRBV19	.	.	TGTGCCAGTAGTATAGACAGGGTCCTTCGTCGCGAGCAGTACTTC	CASSIDRVLRREQYF
TRBJ1-1	TRBV5-8	once	.	TGTGCCAGCAGCTTGGTGGGCCGGGATTGGGCTGAAGCTTTCTTT	CASSLVGRDWAEAFF
TRBJ2-5	TRBV9	once	TRBD2	TGTGCCAGCAGCGTAGTTAGCGGGGGACAAGAGACCCAGTACTTC	CASSVVSGGQETQYF
TRBJ1-1	TRBV23-1	.	.	TGCGCCAGCAGTCACTTATGGTTGAGGCGGGCTTTCTTT	CASSHLWLRRAFF
TRBJ1-2	TRBV9	few	.	TGTGCCAGCAGACAAGCCCCACAGGGAGAGTATGGCTACACCTTC	CASRQAPQGEYGYTF
TRBJ1-4	TRBV2	.	TRBD1	TGTGCCACCGCCTGGGGCCCGGGACAGGGGGCGGGTTCTAGTGAAAAACTGTTTTTT	CATAWGPGQGAGSSEKLFF
TRBJ2-7	TRBV28	.	.	TGTGCCAGCAGGCTAGACAGGGCTGGAGGGTACGAGCAGTACTTC	CASRLDRAGGYEQYF
TRBJ1-2	TRBV28	few	.	TGTGCCAGCAGTCCCCAGAACTATTACTATGGCTACACCTTC	CASSPQNYYYGYTF
TRBJ1-2	TRBV7-2	.	.	TGTGCCAGCAGCTTAGCCACAGCACGCCGCTACACCTTC	CASSLATARRYTF
TRBJ1-6	TRBV7-3	.	.	TGTGCCAGCAGTGTGACAGATAATTCACCCCTCCACTTT	CASSVTDNSPLHF
TRBJ2-3	TRBV2	.	TRBD2	TGTGCCAGCAGAGGGGGACTAGCGGTTCTAGATACGCAGTATTTT	CASRGGLAVLDTQYF
TRBJ2-7	TRBV4-2	.	.	TGTGCCAGCAGCCGGATTAAGACCGACTTCTCCTACGAGCAGTACTTC	CASSRIKTDFSYEQYF
TRBJ1-1	TRBV7-9	.	.	TGTGCCAGCAGCGCTATGCAGGGCTCAGAAGCTTTCTTT	CASSAMQGSEAFF
TRBJ1-2	TRBV5-1	.	.	TGCGCCAGCCGCATGTCTCAAGGGGGAAACTATGGCTACACCTTC	CASRMSQGGNYGYTF
TRBJ2-1	TRBV28	.	.	TGTGCCAGCAGTTACCTGGGACAACCCCCGAACAATGAGCAGTTCTTC	CASSYLGQPPNNEQFF
TRBJ2-5	TRBV5-1	once	TRBD2	TGCGCCAGCACCCCTTTGGGGCTAGCGGGGAACCAAGAGACCCAGTACTTC	CASTPLGLAGNQETQYF
TRBJ1-1	TRBV5-1	few	.	TGCGCCAGCAGCCTGATGCGGGCCCCTTCCACTGAAGCTTTCTTT	CASSLMRAPSTEAFF
TRBJ2-1	TRBV20-1	.	.	TGCAGTGCTAGTCCCCTTTTACAGGGACCCAGGATCCATGAGCAGTTCTTC	CSASPLLQGPRIHEQFF
TRBJ2-5	TRBV11-2	.	TRBD2	TGTGCCAGCAGAAATAGCCGACTGCAGGGAGCGGGAGGCCAAGAGACCCAGTACTTC	CASRNSRLQGAGGQETQYF
TRBJ2-5	TRBV5-6	.	TRBD2	TGTGCCAGCAGCCCACGCTCGACTAGCGGGAGTAACAAAGAGACCCAGTACTTC	CASSPRSTSGSNKETQYF
TRBJ2-2	TRBV6-5	.	.	TGTGCCAGCAGCGCCCCGGACAGCCGAGCCGGGGAGCTGTTTTTT	CASSAPDSRAGELFF
TRBJ1-1	TRBV25-1	.	TRBD1	TGTGCCAGCAGTCCAGGGGGGACTGGCGGGGAAGCTTTCTTT	CASSPGGTGGEAFF
TRBJ2-7	TRBV4-2	few	TRBD2	TGTGCCAGCAGCGGAGCGGGAGGGCCAGGACGGTACGAGCAGTACTTC	CASSGAGGPGRYEQYF
TRBJ2-1	TRBV18	.	.	TGTGCCAGCTCACCAGCGGGGAACAATGAGCAGTTCTTC	CASSPAGNNEQFF
TRBJ2-1	TRBV27	.	TRBD2	TGTGCCAGCAGTTACCTAGGACTAGCGGGAGACACTGAGCAGTTCTTC	CASSYLGLAGDTEQFF
TRBJ1-4	TRBV9	.	TRBD1	TGTGCCAGCAGCCAGGGGGGACTTAACGAAAAACTGTTTTTT	CASSQGGLNEKLFF
TRBJ1-1	TRBV5-1	few	.	TGCGCCAGCAGCTCGGAGGGTTGGGGGTACACTGAAGCTTTCTTT	CASSSEGWGYTEAFF
TRBJ1-5	TRBV30	.	TRBD1	TGTGCCTGGGAGACACAGGGACAGAATCAGCCCCAGCATTTT	CAWETQGQNQPQHF
TRBJ2-6	TRBV27	.	.	TGTGCCAGCAGTTTATTGGGGGGGCCCTCTGGGGCCAACGTCCTGACTTTC	CASSLLGGPSGANVLTF
TRBJ1-2	TRBV6-5	few	.	TGTGCCAGCAGTTTAAAGCCTTTGCCTTACTATGGCTACACCTTC	CASSLKPLPYYGYTF
TRBJ1-1	TRBV19	few	TRBD1	TGTGCCAGTAGGACAGGGGCCTTTAACACTGAAGCTTTCTTT	CASRTGAFNTEAFF
TRBJ2-4	TRBV12-3/TRBV12-4	.	.	TGTGCCAGCAGTTTAGTCGGGGACATTCAGTACTTC	CASSLVGDIQYF